This entry lists 31 T cell receptor beta chains sequenced from one sample in a study of CD8 T cells in ankylosing spondylitis listed by TCRdb under 2017. Library construction relied on 5' RACE. The run used an Illumina HiSeq 2500. TCRdb ran its own pipeline on the public reads, namely fastp trimming at Q25 and MiXCR clone calling, and kept in-frame beta chains. Identical CDR3 proteins give one entry, which carries the most common genes and DNA. Here the sample has 350,000 to 400,000 distinct CDR3 sequences; 20% to 25% occur a single time. Over 10% of the sample comes from the top ten. Sequenced sample: blood, either unsorted or a sorted T cell fraction (not recorded which). Receptors originate from a male donor with ankylosing spondylitis or in good health (not recorded which).

CDR3 sequence: CASSQGSGTTDTQYF. CDR3 coding DNA: TGCGCCAGCAGCCAAGGGAGCGGAACCACAGATACGCAGTATTTT. The chain links TRBV4-1 to TRBJ2-3; D is possibly TRBD2 (5 bases). CDR3 length equals 15 residues. Trimming shortened V by 1 base and J by 2 bases, and 10 bases separated the two germline ends. In germline, CDR1 is MGHRA, CDR2 YSYEKL.

The V call is TRBV12-3 or TRBV12-4, the J call TRBJ2-1; perhaps D is TRBD1 or TRBD2 (6 bases each). V was pared by 6 bases and J by 8 bases, with 17 bases between. The CDR3 extends over 14 amino acids. The CDR3 protein is CASRGGSGVDEQFF. The CDR3 region has the DNA TGTGCCAGCAGAGGGGGATCGGGGGTGGATGAGCAGTTCTTC.

The J gene is TRBJ2-3, the V gene TRBV9, with D perhaps matching TRBD2 (5 bases). The CDR3 length is 16 residues. CDR1 SGDLS and CDR2 YYNGEE come from the germline V gene. The germline V and J ends were trimmed by 4 bases and 2 bases, with 17 bases remaining between them. Here the CDR3 DNA reads TGTGCCAGCAGCCTCCGGGGTAACGTTGACACAGATACGCAGTATTTT. Amino acids: CASSLRGNVDTDTQYF.

V usage is TRBV12-3 or TRBV12-4 and J usage is TRBJ1-1; possibly TRBD1 for D (5 bases). Trimming took 7 bases from V and 5 from J, leaving 14 bases between them. This CDR3 spans 13 amino acids. CDR3 in DNA: TGTGCCAGCACCGCCGGCCGGGGGACTGAAGCTTTCTTT. Protein: CASTAGRGTEAFF.

This clonotype has a handful of counts. The genes are TRBV5-1 and TRBJ2-7; a weak D match, TRBD2 (6 bases). This CDR3 region has 14 residues. V shed 3 bases and J shed 6 bases, with 16 bases lying between them. The germline V gene encodes CDR1 SGHRS and CDR2 YFSETQ. CDR3 DNA sequence: TGCGCCAGCAGCTGGGGGGTGGAAGGCTTCGAGCAGTACTTC. Its translation: CASSWGVEGFEQYF.

In this sample, this clonotype turned up many times. The V gene is TRBV20-1, the J gene TRBJ2-1; D remains ambiguous. CDR1 DFQATT and CDR2 SNEGSKA come from the germline V gene (reference sequence). The CDR3 covers 11 residues. CDR3 sequence reads: CSAFPYNEQFF. In DNA, the CDR3 is TGCAGCGCTTTCCCCTACAATGAGCAGTTCTTC.

This clonotype turned up a few times. This chain joins TRBV5-1 and TRBJ2-3, with 8 bases identical to TRBD2. The CDR3 length is 18 residues. J lost 5 bases, V lost 1 base, and 15 bases had no gene match. Per the germline V gene, CDR1 is SGHRS and CDR2 is YFSETQ. Here the CDR3 DNA reads TGCGCCAGCAGCTTGCGGGGGGGGCTTGGTCCTCCGATAGATACGCAGTATTTT. This translates into CASSLRGGLGPPIDTQYF.

The genes are TRBV6-1 and TRBJ2-5; 8 bases map to TRBD2. Germline CDR1 MNHNS, CDR2 SASEGT. The CDR3 spans 14 residues. The junction had 8 bases not matched to a gene; V was cut back by 5 bases and J by 6 bases. The CDR3 DNA reads TGTGCCAGCAGTCCTCGGGGGGGCTTCCAGACCCAGTACTTC. Encoded protein: CASSPRGGFQTQYF.

This chain joins TRBV29-1 and TRBJ2-5; D unclear. Germline loops: CDR1 SQVTM, CDR2 ANQGSEA. There are 13 residues in the CDR3. Trimming took 2 bases from V and 0 from J, leaving 7 bases between them. For the CDR3, the DNA is TGCAGCGTTGAATTGGGGTACCAAGAGACCCAGTACTTC. It encodes CSVELGYQETQYF.

This clonotype was detected only a few times. This chain joins TRBV4-1 and TRBJ2-7; D is possibly TRBD2 (6 bases). The length of the CDR3 is 15 residues. Trimming pared 4 bases from V and 3 bases from J, leaving 16 bases between. The germline V gene has CDR1 MGHRA and CDR2 YSYEKL. CDR3 nucleotides: TGCGCCAGCAGCCCGGAGGGCCAGACGGACTACGAGCAGTACTTC. Translation gives CASSPEGQTDYEQYF.

As to this clonotype: An end of the junction differs from the germline gene, which may be a read error. This sequence joins TRBV2 and TRBJ2-5; the D gene is possibly TRBD1 (7 bases). Germline values: CDR1 SNHLY, CDR2 FYNNEI. The CDR3 covers 14 residues. The CDR3 DNA follows: TGTGCCAGCAGCGAAGTCCAGGGGGGAGAGACCCAGTACTTC. This gives the protein CASSEVQGGETQYF.

This clonotype was recorded a few times. The J gene is TRBJ2-1, the V gene TRBV5-6, with 7 bases aligning to TRBD2. The CDR3 totals 13 residues. J gave up 9 bases and V 2 bases, and 5 bases lay outside the gene matches. Per germline, CDR1 SGHDT and CDR2 YYEEEE. The CDR3 sequence is CASSFAPGGEQFF. The CDR3 nucleotides read TGTGCCAGCAGCTTTGCACCGGGGGGTGAGCAGTTCTTC.

In this sample, this clonotype turned up a few times. This sequence joins TRBV14 and TRBJ2-7; the D is unclear. This CDR3 comprises 11 residues. The germline V gene has CDR1 SGHDN and CDR2 FVKESK. Between the trimmed V and J ends, which lost 2 bases and 10 bases, there was a span of 9 bases. The CDR3 is CASSQLRDQYF. CDR3 coding DNA: TGTGCCAGCAGCCAACTAAGAGACCAGTACTTC. The full variable domain, its missing parts supplied by reference TRBV14 and TRBJ2-7, is EAGVTQFPSHSVIEKGQTVTLRCDPISGHDNLYWYRRVMGKEIKFLLHFVKESKQDESGMPNNRFLAERTGGTYSTLKVQPAELEDSGVYFCASSQLRDQYFGPGTRLTVT.

The V and J genes are TRBV27 and TRBJ2-3; tentative D call: TRBD2 (5 bases). This CDR3 contains 14 residues. The V gene lost 5 bases and the J gene lost 1 base, with 10 bases spanning the gap. CDR1 and CDR2 (germline): MNHEY, SMNVEV (reference sequence). The chain's CDR3 is CASSPGSGTDTQYF. In DNA, the CDR3 is TGTGCCAGCAGTCCAGGTAGCGGCACAGATACGCAGTATTTT.

This clonotype was picked up a small number of times. The genes are TRBV5-1 and TRBJ1-2; 7 bases line up with TRBD1. The CDR3 runs 14 residues. V gave up 3 bases and J gave up 0 bases; unmatched junction bases: 2. Germline CDR1 reads SGHRS; CDR2 reads YFSETQ. The CDR3 DNA is TGCGCCAGCAGCTGGGGACAGCCTAACTATGGCTACACCTTC. Protein product: CASSWGQPNYGYTF.

The chain joins TRBV28 to TRBJ2-1; D might be TRBD1 or TRBD2, each matching 7 bases. The V gene lost 8 bases and the J gene lost 10 bases, with 15 bases spanning the gap. The CDR3 is made up of 12 amino acids. The germline gives CDR1 MDHEN, CDR2 SYDVKM. The CDR3 region is CASAPGGGEQFF. CDR3 in DNA: TGTGCCAGCGCGCCAGGGGGAGGGGAGCAGTTCTTC.

This rearrangement joins TRBV5-6 to TRBJ2-1; 8 positions agree with TRBD2. The CDR3 sequence is 16 residues long. CDR1 is SGHDT and CDR2 is YYEEEE in the germline V gene. V lost 0 bases to trimming and J lost 2 bases; unmatched junction nucleotides: 4. CDR3 bases: TGTGCCAGCAGCTTGGGGTCGGGGGGGACCTACAATGAGCAGTTCTTC. This encodes CASSLGSGGTYNEQFF.

This clonotype was counted between two and nine times. This chain links TRBV11-2 with TRBJ2-2; 10 bases align to TRBD2. The germline V gene encodes CDR1 SGHAT and CDR2 FQNNGV. The CDR3 contains 17 residues. Trimming at V came to 1 base and at J to 2 bases, leaving 4 bases not matched to a gene. The CDR3 DNA sequence: TGTGCCAGCAGCTTAGGCGGACTAGCGGTTAACACCGGGGAGCTGTTTTTT. Protein product: CASSLGGLAVNTGELFF.

The chain carries TRBV5-6 and TRBJ2-7; 10 nucleotides agree with TRBD1. The CDR3 runs to 14 residues. With V trimmed by 3 bases and J by 6 bases, 6 bases remained unmatched. Germline V CDR1 and CDR2: SGHDT, YYEEEE. CDR3 sequence: CASSSGQGSFEQYF. The DNA of the CDR3 is TGTGCCAGCAGCTCGGGACAGGGGAGTTTCGAGCAGTACTTC.

Only a few counts were recorded for this clonotype. The chain has TRBV11-2 and TRBJ2-5; D is unclear. The CDR3 loop spans 16 amino acids. Trimming stripped 5 bases from V and 0 bases from J, with 16 bases between. The germline V gene has CDR1 SGHAT and CDR2 FQNNGV. CDR3 amino acids: CASSPPVSVYQETQYF. The DNA of the CDR3 is TGTGCCAGCAGCCCGCCGGTTTCTGTGTACCAAGAGACCCAGTACTTC.

This clonotype turned up a few times. The V call is TRBV5-5, the J call TRBJ2-5, with TRBD1 matching 8 bases. The CDR3 is 15 residues long. With V trimmed by 3 bases and J by 3 bases, 7 bases remained unmatched. Per the germline V gene, CDR1 is SGHKS and CDR2 is YYEKEE (reference sequence). As DNA, the CDR3 is TGTGCCAGCAGCTCTCCGGACAGGGTCGAAGAGACCCAGTACTTC. Its protein product is CASSSPDRVEETQYF.

The chain combines TRBV2 with TRBJ2-1; no definite D call. V lost 9 bases, J lost 8 bases, and 8 bases lay in between. The CDR3 covers 10 residues. Germline V gene data show CDR1 as SNHLY and CDR2 as FYNNEI. In DNA, the CDR3 is TGTGCCAGGGGGAACGATGAGCAGTTCTTC. It is translated as CARGNDEQFF.

This clonotype was counted only a few times. This chain connects TRBV27 to TRBJ2-7; no clear D. The V and J ends lost 3 bases and 6 bases respectively, with 12 bases between them. This CDR3 contains 13 residues. Germline assignment: CDR1 MNHEY and CDR2 SMNVEV (reference sequence). The CDR3 coding sequence is TGTGCCAGCAGTTTGGGAAGGGCTCGCGAGCAGTACTTC. Translation: CASSLGRAREQYF.

This clonotype was detected a few times. The CDR3 DNA sequence: TGTGCCAGCAGTTACCACCCCGGGGGCACCTATGGCTACACCTTC. It translates to CASSYHPGGTYGYTF. V usage is TRBV6-5 and J usage is TRBJ1-2; a possible D gene is TRBD1 (6 bases). The CDR3 is 15 amino acids. Trimming shortened V by 2 bases and J by 4 bases, and 14 bases separated the two germline ends. Germline V gene lookup returns CDR1 MNHEY and CDR2 SVGAGI.

In its sample, this clonotype was seen many times. CDR3 protein: CASSPYTEAFF. The CDR3, as DNA: TGTGCCAGCAGCCCCTACACTGAAGCTTTCTTT. This chain uses TRBV11-2 with TRBJ1-1; D gene uncertain. Trimming pared 5 bases from V and 3 bases from J, leaving 4 bases between. The CDR3 totals 11 residues. Germline loops: CDR1 SGHAT, CDR2 FQNNGV.

In this sample, this clonotype turned up a few times. One end of the junction fails to match germline, which may point to a read error. This CDR3 is CASSLVRTWDTDTQYF. CDR3 nucleotides: TGTGCCAGCAGCTTAGTCAGGACGTGGGACACAGATACGCAGTATTTT. This chain joins TRBV12-3 or TRBV12-4 and TRBJ2-3; unclear D gene. The CDR3 consists of 16 residues.

The chain couples TRBV9 to TRBJ2-3, with 10 bases aligning to TRBD2. From germline, CDR1 is SGDLS and CDR2 YYNGEE. The CDR3 is 16 amino acids. Germline trimming cut 3 bases from V and 0 bases from J; bases unmatched to any gene: 4. As DNA, the CDR3 is TGTGCCAGCAGCGGGGGACTAGCGAGAAGCACAGATACGCAGTATTTT. Its translation: CASSGGLARSTDTQYF.

This clonotype has a handful of counts. The chain joins TRBV29-1 to TRBJ2-1; the D gene is possibly TRBD2 (5 bases). Germline CDR1 is SQVTM and CDR2 is ANQGSEA. V was trimmed by 2 bases and J by 3 bases, leaving 11 bases between them. The CDR3 is made up of 14 amino acids. The CDR3 coding sequence is TGCAGCGTTGAAATGAGGGCAGGCTACAATGAGCAGTTCTTC. Protein sequence: CSVEMRAGYNEQFF.

The J gene is TRBJ1-2, the V gene TRBV4-2, with TRBD1 as a possible D gene (6 bases). The germline CDR1 and CDR2 sequences are LGHNA and YNFKEQ. Trimming left V 0 bases short and J 4 bases short, with 12 bases between. The CDR3 totals 15 residues. The DNA for the CDR3 is TGTGCCAGCAGCCAAGATCCAGGGGCCCTCTATGGCTACACCTTC. Translating gives CASSQDPGALYGYTF.

This clonotype was found a few times. The genes are TRBV12-3 or TRBV12-4 and TRBJ2-5, with TRBD2 matching 7 bases. V lost 4 bases and J lost 7; bases outside the gene matches: 9. The length of the CDR3 is 14 residues. The CDR3 bases are TGTGCCAGCAGTTCCGCTTTGGGGGAGGGGACCCAGTACTTC. This sequence encodes CASSSALGEGTQYF.

The V and J genes are TRBV12-3 or TRBV12-4 and TRBJ2-4, with 7 bases lining up with TRBD2. J gave up 8 bases and V 6 bases, and 10 bases lay outside the gene matches. The CDR3 contains 14 residues. CDR3 bases: TGTGCCAGCAGCCCTGGGAGGGCGGTGGACATTCAGTACTTC. Translated, it gives CASSPGRAVDIQYF.